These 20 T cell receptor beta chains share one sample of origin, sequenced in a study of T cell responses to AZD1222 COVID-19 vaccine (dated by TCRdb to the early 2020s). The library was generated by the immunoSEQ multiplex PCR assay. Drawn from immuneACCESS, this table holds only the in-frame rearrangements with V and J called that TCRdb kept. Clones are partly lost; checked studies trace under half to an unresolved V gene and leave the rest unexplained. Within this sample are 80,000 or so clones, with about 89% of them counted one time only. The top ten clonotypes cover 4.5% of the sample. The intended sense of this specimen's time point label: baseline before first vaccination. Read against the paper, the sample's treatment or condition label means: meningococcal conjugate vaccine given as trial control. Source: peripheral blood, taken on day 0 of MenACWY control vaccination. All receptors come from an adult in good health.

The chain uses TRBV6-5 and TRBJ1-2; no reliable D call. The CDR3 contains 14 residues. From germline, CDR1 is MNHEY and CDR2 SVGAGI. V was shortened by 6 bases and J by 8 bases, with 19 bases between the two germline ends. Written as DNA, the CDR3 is TGTGCCAGCAGCGCCATGGACGCCGGTGGCGGCTACACCTTC. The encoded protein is CASSAMDAGGGYTF.

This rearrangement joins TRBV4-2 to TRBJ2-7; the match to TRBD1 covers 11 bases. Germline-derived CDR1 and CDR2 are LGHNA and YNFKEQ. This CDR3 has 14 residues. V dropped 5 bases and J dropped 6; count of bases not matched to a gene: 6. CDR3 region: CASSNEGTGGEQYF. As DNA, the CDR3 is TGTGCCAGCAGCAACGAGGGGACAGGGGGCGAGCAGTACTTC.

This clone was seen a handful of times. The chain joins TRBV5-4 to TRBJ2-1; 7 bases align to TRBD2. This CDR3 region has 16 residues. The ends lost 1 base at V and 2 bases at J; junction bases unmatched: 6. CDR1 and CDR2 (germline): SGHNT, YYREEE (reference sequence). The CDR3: CASSLSSSGAYNEQFF. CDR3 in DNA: TGTGCCAGCAGCTTGTCTTCTAGCGGAGCCTACAATGAGCAGTTCTTC. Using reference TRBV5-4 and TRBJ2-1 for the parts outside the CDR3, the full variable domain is ETGVTQSPTHLIKTRGQQVTLRCSSQSGHNTVSWYQQALGQGPQFIFQYYREEENGRGNFPPRFSGLQFPNYSSELNVNALELDDSALYLCASSLSSSGAYNEQFFGPGTRLTVL.

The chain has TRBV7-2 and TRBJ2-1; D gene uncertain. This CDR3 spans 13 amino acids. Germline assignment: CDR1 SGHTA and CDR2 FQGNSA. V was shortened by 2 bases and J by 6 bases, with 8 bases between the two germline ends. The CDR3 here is CASSLTAGNEQFF. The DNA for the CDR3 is TGTGCCAGCAGCTTAACAGCTGGCAATGAGCAGTTCTTC.

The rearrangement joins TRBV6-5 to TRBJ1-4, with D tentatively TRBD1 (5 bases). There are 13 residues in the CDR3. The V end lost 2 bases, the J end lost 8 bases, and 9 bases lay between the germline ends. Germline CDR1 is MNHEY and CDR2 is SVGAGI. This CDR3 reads CASSYGGTEKLFF. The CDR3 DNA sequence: TGTGCCAGCAGTTACGGGGGGACGGAAAAACTGTTTTTT.

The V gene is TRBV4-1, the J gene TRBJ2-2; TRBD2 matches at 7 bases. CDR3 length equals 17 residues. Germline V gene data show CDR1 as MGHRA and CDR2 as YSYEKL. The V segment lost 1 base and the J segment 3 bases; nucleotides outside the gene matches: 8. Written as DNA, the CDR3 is TGCGCCAGCAGCCAAGGCGGCGGGAGTATAGACACCGGGGAGCTGTTTTTT. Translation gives CASSQGGGSIDTGELFF.

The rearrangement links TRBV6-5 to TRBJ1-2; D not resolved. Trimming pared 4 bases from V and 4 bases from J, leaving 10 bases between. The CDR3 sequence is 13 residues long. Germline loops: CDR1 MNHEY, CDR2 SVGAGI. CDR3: CASSFAGTYGYTF. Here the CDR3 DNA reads TGTGCCAGCAGTTTCGCAGGTACCTATGGCTACACCTTC.

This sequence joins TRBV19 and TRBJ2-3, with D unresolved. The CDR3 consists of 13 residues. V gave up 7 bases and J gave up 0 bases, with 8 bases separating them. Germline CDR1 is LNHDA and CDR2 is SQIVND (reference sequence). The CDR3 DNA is TGTGCCAGTACGGCGGCGAGCACAGATACGCAGTATTTT. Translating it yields CASTAASTDTQYF.

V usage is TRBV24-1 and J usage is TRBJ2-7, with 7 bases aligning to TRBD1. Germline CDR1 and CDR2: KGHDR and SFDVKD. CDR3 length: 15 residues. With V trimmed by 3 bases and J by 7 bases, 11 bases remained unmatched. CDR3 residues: CATSDPGQPLGEQYF. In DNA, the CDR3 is TGTGCCACCAGTGATCCGGGACAGCCGTTGGGGGAGCAGTACTTC.

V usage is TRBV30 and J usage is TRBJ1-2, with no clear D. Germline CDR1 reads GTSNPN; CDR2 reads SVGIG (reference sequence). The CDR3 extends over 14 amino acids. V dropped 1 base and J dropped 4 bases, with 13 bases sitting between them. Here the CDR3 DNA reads TGTGCCTGGAGTGCCGACACGGGGTCCTATGGCTACACCTTC. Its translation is CAWSADTGSYGYTF.

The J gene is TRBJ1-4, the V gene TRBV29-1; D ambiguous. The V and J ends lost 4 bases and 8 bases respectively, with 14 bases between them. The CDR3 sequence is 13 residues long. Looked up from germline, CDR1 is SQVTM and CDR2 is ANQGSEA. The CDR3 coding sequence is TGCAGCGTTGCCTCGAATCACGGAGAAAAACTGTTTTTT. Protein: CSVASNHGEKLFF.

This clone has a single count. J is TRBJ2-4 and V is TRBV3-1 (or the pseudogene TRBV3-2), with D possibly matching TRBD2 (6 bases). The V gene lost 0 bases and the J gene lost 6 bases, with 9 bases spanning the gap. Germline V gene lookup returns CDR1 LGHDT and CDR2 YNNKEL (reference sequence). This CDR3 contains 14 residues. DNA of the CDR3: TGTGCCAGCAGCCAAGACGGAGGGCTAAACATTCAGTACTTC. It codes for CASSQDGGLNIQYF.

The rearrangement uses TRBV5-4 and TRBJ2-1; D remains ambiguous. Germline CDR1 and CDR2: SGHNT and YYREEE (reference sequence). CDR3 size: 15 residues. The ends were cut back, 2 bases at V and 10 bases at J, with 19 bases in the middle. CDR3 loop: CASSLGLTTRAEQFF. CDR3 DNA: TGTGCCAGCAGCTTAGGGCTCACAACTCGGGCCGAGCAGTTCTTC.

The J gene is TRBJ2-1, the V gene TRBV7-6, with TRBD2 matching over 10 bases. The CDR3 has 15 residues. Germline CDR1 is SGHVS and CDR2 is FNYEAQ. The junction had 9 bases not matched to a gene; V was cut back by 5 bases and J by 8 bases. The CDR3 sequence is CASSISGRSAHEQFF. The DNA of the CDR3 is TGTGCCAGCAGCATTAGCGGGAGGTCCGCGCATGAGCAGTTCTTC. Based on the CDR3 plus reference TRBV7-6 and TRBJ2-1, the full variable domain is GAGVSQSPRYKVTKRGQDVALRCDPISGHVSLYWYRQALGQGPEFLTYFNYEAQQDKSGLPNDRFSAERPEGSISTLTIQRTEQRDSAMYRCASSISGRSAHEQFFGPGTRLTVL.

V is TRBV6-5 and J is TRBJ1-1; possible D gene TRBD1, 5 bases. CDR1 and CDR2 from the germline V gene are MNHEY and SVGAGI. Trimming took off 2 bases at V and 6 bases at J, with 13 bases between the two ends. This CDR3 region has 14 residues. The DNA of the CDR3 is TGTGCCAGCAGTTACCAGGGACCTCGGGCTGAAGCTTTCTTT. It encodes CASSYQGPRAEAFF.

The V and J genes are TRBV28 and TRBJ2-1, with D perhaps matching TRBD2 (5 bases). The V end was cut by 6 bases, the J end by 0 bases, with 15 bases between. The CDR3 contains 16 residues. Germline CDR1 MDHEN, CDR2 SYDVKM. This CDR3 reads CASRLLRAGSYNEQFF. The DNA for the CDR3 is TGTGCCAGCAGGCTCCTGCGGGCGGGCTCCTACAATGAGCAGTTCTTC.

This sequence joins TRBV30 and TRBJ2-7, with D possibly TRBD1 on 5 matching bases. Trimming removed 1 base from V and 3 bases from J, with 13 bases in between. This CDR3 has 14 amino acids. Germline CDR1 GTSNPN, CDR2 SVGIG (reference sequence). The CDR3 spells CAWSEWTIYYEQYF. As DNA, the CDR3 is TGTGCCTGGAGTGAATGGACAATCTACTACGAGCAGTACTTC.

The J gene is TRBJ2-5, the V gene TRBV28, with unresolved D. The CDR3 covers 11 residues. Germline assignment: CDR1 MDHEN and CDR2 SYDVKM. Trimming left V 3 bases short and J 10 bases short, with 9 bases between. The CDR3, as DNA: TGTGCCAGCAGTTTGGTAGAGGACCAGTACTTC. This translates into CASSLVEDQYF.

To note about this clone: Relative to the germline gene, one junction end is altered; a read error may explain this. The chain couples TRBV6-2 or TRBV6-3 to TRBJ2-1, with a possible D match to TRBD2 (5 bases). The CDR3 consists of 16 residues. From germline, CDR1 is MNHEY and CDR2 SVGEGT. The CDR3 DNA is TGTGCCAGCAGTCAGACCCTACTAGTCTCCGACAATGAGCAGTTCTTC. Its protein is CASSQTLLVSDNEQFF.

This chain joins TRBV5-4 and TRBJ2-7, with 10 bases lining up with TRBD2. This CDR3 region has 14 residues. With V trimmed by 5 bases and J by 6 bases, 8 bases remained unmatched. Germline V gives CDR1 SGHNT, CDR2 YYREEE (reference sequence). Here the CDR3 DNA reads TGTGCCAGCAGTTCCGGGACTAGCGTCGGCGAGCAGTACTTC. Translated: CASSSGTSVGEQYF.